This T cell receptor (beta chain) derives from a study of cytomegalovirus exposure and HLA in healthy donors. Use of 60 Vbeta and 13 Jbeta primers characterized the PCR. In the original analysis: Roughly 11 million shared chains were among the approximately 76 million unique TCR beta chains that a later analysis counted. The table came from immunoSEQ multiplex PCR; TCRdb's copy has only in-frame clones and leaves some out. From that table come the V and J calls and clone size; the DNA was used to work out D and trimming. The sample records nearly 110,000 clones, around 76% being singletons. Study results and caveats: Reportedly, TCR beta sequences accurately predicted HLA-A and HLA-B alleles in most subjects. Sequencing likely produced, as an artifact, a cluster of highly shared sequence variants. Confirmation was obtained in vitro that a few CMV-associated chains are specific for CMV antigens.

Germline loops: CDR1 MNHNY, CDR2 SVGAGI (reference sequence). The CDR3 is made up of 15 amino acids. V trimming: 4 bases; J trimming: 5 bases; junction bases outside the gene matches: 5. About this clone itself: Its antigen remains unknown.

V gene TRBV6-6 combines with J gene TRBJ2-7; 13 bases line up with TRBD2. The sample consisted of PBMCs. The receptor comes from a man under 40 in good health and CMV-seropositive. The CDR3 DNA sequence: TGTGCCAGCAGTTTGCAACTAGCGGGGGGGAACGAGCAGTACTTC. The encoded protein is CASSLQLAGGNEQYF.